Reported below is one TCR beta chain. An end of the junction differs from the germline gene, which may be a read error. This record belongs to a study of blood T cells in healthy people across ages. Through a sample-barcoded 5' primer and a J-beta primer mix, a second PCR was run for about 6 to 12 cycles. Each CDR3 protein is one row after TCRdb ran MiXCR on the 5' RACE reads. Seen here are about 570,000 distinct CDR3 sequences, roughly 29% observed once, and the top ten hold approximately 17%. Input material: blood. The sequence came from a woman in her seventies in good health.

Here the CDR3 reads CSTKGANTEAFF. The CDR3 DNA follows: TGCAGTACTAAAGGGGCCAACACTGAAGCCTTCTTT. The rearrangement joins TRBV20-1 to TRBJ1-1; D perhaps matches TRBD1 (5 bases). The V gene's germline CDR1 is DFQATT and CDR2 SNEGSKA (reference sequence). CDR3 length: 12 residues.